This TCR beta chain derives from a study of shared clonotypes between healthy human individuals. Study-level background: Researchers assigned three CD4 naive, three CD4 memory, two CD8 naive and one CD8 memory plate to each donor.

This clone showed up just a few times. Several immunoSEQ 96-well plates shared each subset's DNA, each plate a replicate. As originally analysed: Junction-only sequences without quality scores were provided by ImmunoSEQ, so filtering was different. TCRdb keeps only in-frame clones here, not all; method: immunoSEQ multiplex PCR. V and J calls and clone size are those listed in that table; D and trimming were worked out from the DNA. The profile shows more than 2,000,000 clones, more than 85% of them singletons. The CDR3 is made up of 13 amino acids. Trimming left V 0 bases short and J 1 base short, with 1 base between. The germline CDR1 and CDR2 sequences are MDHEN and SYDVKM.

The sequence was collected from a man aged 18 to 29 in good health. Some clones in this sample may be carry-over from other donors' samples. The chain joins TRBV28 to TRBJ1-3, with D unresolved. The sequenced sample consisted of naive CD4+ T cells from PBMCs. Documented subset: CD45RA+ positively selected. DNA of the CDR3: TGTGCCAGCAGTTTATGGTCTGGAAACACCATATATTTT. It specifies CASSLWSGNTIYF.